This T cell receptor beta chain stems from a study of T cells after yellow fever vaccination. General study results and limits: Only a small proportion of the clonotypes turned up in both the CD4 and the CD8 compartments, likely arising from convergent recombination. The secondary response showed a weaker magnitude and a faster peak, day 5 versus 15. Post-booster repertoires again held most primary-vaccination clones (about 95% CD4, roughly 89% CD8).

With 4 bases clipped from V and 5 bases from J, the junction kept 2 bases outside the gene matches. Germline-derived CDR1 and CDR2 are SQVTM and ANQGSEA. The CDR3 is 12 residues long. Making TCR cDNA involved 5'RACE template switching, which added UMIs and a universal primer site. TCRdb itself ran the 5' RACE reads through MiXCR, one entry per CDR3 protein. The sample records about 210,000 distinct CDR3 sequences, 6.5% to 7.5% being singletons. This clonotype was detected only a few times. What it binds is not known. The sequences come from CD4+ T cells sorted from PBMCs, collected on the day of the yellow fever booster vaccination. This clonotype originated in a man aged 30-40 years who received the YFV17D yellow fever vaccine. The V gene is TRBV29-1, the J gene TRBJ2-5; 9 bases are a match to TRBD2. Here the CDR3 DNA reads TGCAGCGTTGGCGGGGGGGCCGAGACCCAGTACTTC. It translates to CSVGGGAETQYF.